These T cell receptor beta chains were read from a single sample in a study of blood T cell repertoires in COVID-19. Data came from immunoSEQ multiplex PCR; TCRdb stores just in-frame clones and leaves some out. Among roughly 300,000 clones listed, 80% to 95% were seen once. Source material: peripheral blood. These receptors were taken from a woman younger than 45 with COVID-19, enrolled during active disease. CDR3s include the opening cysteine and the closing phenylalanine or tryptophan. The D gene is left open where the match is weak. Clone size, where shown, is once, few, many, or a class for clones that have expanded.

j_call	cdr3_length	v_call	d_call	clone_size	cdr3_aa	cdr3_nt
TRBJ2-1	13	TRBV29-1	TRBD1	-	CSVETGVIGEQFF	TGCAGCGTTGAAACAGGGGTCATTGGGGAGCAGTTCTTC
TRBJ2-7	15	TRBV6-4	TRBD1	-	CASSGDRGFWYEQYF	TGTGCCAGCAGTGGGGACAGGGGGTTTTGGTACGAGCAGTACTTC
TRBJ2-2	16	TRBV4-2	TRBD2	once	CASSELAGVRDGELFF	TGTGCCAGCAGCGAGCTAGCGGGAGTACGAGACGGGGAGCTGTTTTTT
TRBJ2-2	20	TRBV7-3	TRBD1	once	CASSLTTRFRTGVFTGELFF	TGTGCCAGCAGCTTAACCACCAGGTTCAGGACAGGGGTGTTTACCGGGGAGCTGTTTTTT
TRBJ1-2	17	TRBV28	TRBD1	-	CASSLGTGLLSGYGYTF	TGTGCCAGCAGCCTCGGGACAGGGCTCCTATCTGGCTATGGCTACACCTTC
TRBJ1-2	13	TRBV15	TRBD1	-	CATSIGTGWGYTF	TGTGCCACCAGCATCGGGACAGGATGGGGCTACACCTTC
TRBJ1-2	14	TRBV30	-	-	CAWSGSTAHYGYTF	TGTGCCTGGAGCGGGAGCACAGCACATTATGGCTACACCTTC
TRBJ1-2	16	TRBV6-5	-	-	CASSSWGGGMNYGYTF	TGTGCCAGCAGTTCCTGGGGGGGAGGGATGAACTATGGCTACACCTTC
TRBJ1-1	17	TRBV5-4	-	-	CASSSGYRDPLITEAFF	TGTGCCAGCAGCTCGGGGTACAGGGATCCACTGATTACTGAAGCTTTCTTT
TRBJ1-2	13	TRBV2	-	-	CASSTSPNYGYTF	TGTGCCAGCAGCACTAGTCCGAACTATGGCTACACCTTC
TRBJ2-7	14	TRBV28	TRBD2	-	CASTTTSGGYEQYF	TGTGCCAGCACTACTACTAGCGGTGGCTACGAGCAGTACTTC
TRBJ2-1	16	TRBV7-7	TRBD2	-	CASSSTSGGSYNEQFF	TGTGCTAGCAGCTCGACTAGCGGGGGGTCCTACAATGAGCAGTTCTTC
TRBJ2-7	16	TRBV14	TRBD2	-	CASSQGTSGSSYEQYF	TGTGCCAGCAGCCAAGGGACTAGCGGGAGCTCCTACGAGCAGTACTTC
TRBJ1-5	12	TRBV6-1	-	-	CASSYGNQPQHF	TGTGCCAGCAGTTATGGCAATCAGCCCCAGCATTTT
TRBJ1-2	15	TRBV3-1/TRBV3-2	TRBD1	-	CASSQVQGTNYGYTF	TGTGCCAGCAGCCAGGTACAGGGGACCAACTATGGCTACACCTTC
TRBJ2-7	13	TRBV6-5	-	once	CASSSPGSYEQYF	TGTGCCAGCAGTTCACCCGGGTCCTACGAGCAGTACTTC
TRBJ2-7	13	TRBV10-1	-	few	CASSVEGGYEQYF	TGCGCCAGCAGTGTTGAGGGCGGGTACGAGCAGTACTTC
TRBJ1-2	14	TRBV5-6	TRBD1	-	CASSLADREYGYTF	TGTGCCAGCAGCTTGGCCGACAGGGAGTATGGCTACACCTTC
TRBJ1-2	13	TRBV5-6	-	-	CASSLAANYGYTF	TGTGCCAGCAGCTTGGCAGCTAACTATGGCTACACCTTC
TRBJ2-5	15	TRBV5-1	-	-	CASSLAFGDQETQYF	TGCGCCAGCAGCTTGGCTTTCGGGGACCAAGAGACCCAGTACTTC
TRBJ2-3	16	TRBV5-8	TRBD2	-	CASSLGPTTGRDTQYF	TGTGCCAGCAGCTTGGGGCCCACCACCGGGAGGGATACGCAGTATTTT
TRBJ2-3	16	TRBV19	-	-	CASSPPRAPSGDTQYF	TGTGCCAGTAGTCCCCCGAGGGCCCCATCTGGAGATACGCAGTATTTT
TRBJ2-3	16	TRBV6-6	TRBD1	-	CASSRGWDRPTDTQYF	TGTGCCAGCAGTCGTGGGTGGGACAGACCCACAGATACGCAGTATTTT
TRBJ1-5	15	TRBV6-5	-	-	CASSRDIHSNQPQHF	TGTGCCAGCAGTCGGGACATACATAGCAATCAGCCCCAGCATTTT
TRBJ1-6	13	TRBV28	-	-	CASRAGYNSPLHF	TGTGCCAGCAGGGCAGGGTATAATTCACCCCTCCACTTT
TRBJ2-5	16	TRBV7-6	-	-	CASSLREGSGAETQYF	TGTGCCAGCAGCCTCCGGGAAGGTAGCGGAGCGGAGACCCAGTACTTC
TRBJ2-1	15	TRBV11-1	TRBD2	-	CASSLGLARSDEQFF	TGTGCCAGCAGCTTAGGACTAGCGAGGAGCGATGAGCAGTTCTTC
TRBJ2-7	15	TRBV7-8	TRBD1	-	CASSSTTGPLYEQYF	TGTGCCAGCAGCTCCACGACAGGGCCCCTCTACGAGCAGTACTTC
TRBJ2-1	16	TRBV13	-	-	CASSLGQGSGYNEQFF	TGTGCCAGCAGCTTAGGGCAGGGGAGCGGTTACAATGAGCAGTTCTTC
TRBJ1-6	14	TRBV18	TRBD1	-	CASSPQGAGSPLHF	TGTGCCAGCTCACCACAGGGGGCTGGTTCACCCCTCCACTTT
TRBJ2-1	17	TRBV4-2	-	-	CASSQDLGLYSYNEQFF	TGTGCCAGCAGCCAAGATCTCGGACTGTACTCCTACAATGAGCAGTTCTTC
TRBJ1-1	15	TRBV6-5	TRBD1	-	CASTRGDSLNTEAFF	TGTGCCAGCACCCGCGGGGACAGCTTGAACACTGAAGCTTTCTTT
TRBJ1-3	15	TRBV28	-	-	CASSYLTTAGNTIYF	TGTGCCAGCAGTTATTTGACGACAGCTGGAAACACCATATATTTT
TRBJ2-7	13	TRBV29-1	-	-	CSVIPGQNYEQYF	TGCAGCGTTATCCCGGGACAAAACTACGAGCAGTACTTC
TRBJ1-5	12	TRBV2	-	-	CASGRENQPQHF	TGTGCCAGCGGGAGAGAGAATCAGCCCCAGCATTTT